The 15 T cell receptor beta chains listed next were all sequenced from one sample in a study of T-cell reconstitution after alpha-beta-depleted transplantation in children. Researchers prepared the TCRbeta library using unique molecular identifiers, the study reports. TCRdb re-analysed the PCR reads in MiXCR, keeping a single row per CDR3 protein. This table has 70,000 to 95,000 distinct CDR3 sequences, around 18% appearing once. Sequenced here: PBMCs, mostly from graft donor cells, sampled 360 days after TCRalphabeta/CD19-depleted stem cell transplant. These receptors were taken from a male patient aged 2 to 9 who had a stem cell transplant for acute lymphoblastic leukemia, so the T cells may come from the graft donor.

The CDR3 is CASSLGSSSEQYF. The CDR3 DNA sequence: TGTGCCAGCAGCTTAGGGAGTTCGAGCGAGCAGTACTTC. V and J are TRBV7-9 and TRBJ2-7; D uncertain. This CDR3 has 13 amino acids. CDR1 and CDR2 (germline): SEHNR, FQNEAQ (reference sequence). V lost 1 base and J lost 6, with 10 bases in between.

This rearrangement joins TRBV12-3 or TRBV12-4 to TRBJ2-3; D is ambiguous. The CDR3 length is 15 residues. The germline V and J ends were trimmed by 2 bases and 6 bases, with 15 bases remaining between them. The CDR3 here is CASSLNSLKTDTQYF. CDR3 sequence (DNA): TGTGCCAGCAGTTTAAACAGTTTAAAGACCGATACGCAGTATTTT.

This clonotype was seen a few times. The chain recombines TRBV5-1 with TRBJ2-2; the match to TRBD2 covers 11 bases. Germline lookup yields CDR1 SGHRS and CDR2 YFSETQ. Unmatched junction bases numbered 14, after V lost 3 bases and J lost 4 bases. The CDR3 covers 19 residues. In nucleotides, the CDR3 is TGCGCCAGCAGCTACGGGACTAGCGGCTACATTCACCCCACCGGGGAGCTGTTTTTT. This codes for CASSYGTSGYIHPTGELFF.

The rearrangement uses TRBV7-9 and TRBJ2-1; D is uncertain. This CDR3 contains 16 residues. Germline V lookup: CDR1 SEHNR, CDR2 FQNEAQ (reference sequence). Trimming cost V 0 bases and J 5 bases, with 14 bases left between them. Written as DNA, the CDR3 is TGTGCCAGCAGCTTAGCTGTCCCCGGCCCCCACAATGAGCAGTTCTTC. It is translated as CASSLAVPGPHNEQFF.

This clonotype appeared a few times. The chain combines TRBV6-5 with TRBJ1-2, with 8 bases fitting TRBD1. This CDR3 is built from 13 residues. CDR1 is MNHEY and CDR2 is SVGAGI in the germline V gene. J was trimmed by 7 bases and V by 2 bases; bases with no gene match: 3. This chain's CDR3 is CASSYGQGPGYTF. The CDR3 nucleotides are TGTGCCAGCAGTTACGGACAGGGCCCTGGCTACACCTTC.

Ten or more counts support this clonotype. The chain uses TRBV5-1 and TRBJ2-7, with TRBD1 matching over 10 bases. Trimming at V came to 4 bases and at J to 5 bases, leaving 9 bases not matched to a gene. The CDR3 is made up of 15 amino acids. Germline CDR1 SGHRS, CDR2 YFSETQ. This chain's CDR3 is CASSGSTGGQDEQYF. DNA of the CDR3: TGCGCCAGCAGCGGGTCGACAGGGGGCCAGGACGAGCAGTACTTC. Variable domain in full (rest from reference TRBV5-1 and TRBJ2-7): KAGVTQTPRYLIKTRGQQVTLSCSPISGHRSVSWYQQTPGQGLQFLFEYFSETQRNKGNFPGRFSGRQFSNSRSEMNVSTLELGDSALYLCASSGSTGGQDEQYFGPGTRLTVT.

The chain carries TRBV15 and TRBJ2-5; 8 bases match TRBD1. Germline assignment: CDR1 LNHNV and CDR2 YYDKDF (reference sequence). The CDR3 has 17 amino acids. Trimming cost V 4 bases and J 3 bases; bases outside gene matches: 13. CDR3 sequence reads: CATSTEMGQDNKETQYF. The CDR3 DNA reads TGTGCCACCAGCACAGAGATGGGACAGGACAATAAAGAGACCCAGTACTTC.

This clonotype was observed a few times. The chain joins TRBV12-3 or TRBV12-4 to TRBJ2-7, with D hard to call. This CDR3 has 15 residues. Trimming stripped 5 bases from V and 2 bases from J, with 16 bases between. The CDR3 here is CASSLRISKPYEQYF. The CDR3 nucleotides are TGTGCCAGCAGTCTTCGAATAAGTAAGCCCTACGAGCAGTACTTC.

A few counts support this clonotype. The rearrangement links TRBV28 to TRBJ2-1, with D possibly matching TRBD2 (6 bases). The germline V gene has CDR1 MDHEN and CDR2 SYDVKM. V lost 5 bases and J lost 6, with 11 bases in between. The CDR3 contains 13 residues. The CDR3 region is CASSSGPGNEQFF. The CDR3 coding sequence is TGTGCCAGCAGTAGCGGGCCGGGCAATGAGCAGTTCTTC.

The chain is built from TRBV4-2 and TRBJ2-1; 7 bases fit TRBD2. The CDR3 is 17 amino acids. The germline V gene encodes CDR1 LGHNA and CDR2 YNFKEQ. The V and J ends lost 2 bases and 2 bases, in that order; junction bases with no gene match: 9. The CDR3 sequence: CASSQPSLAAAYNEQFF. As DNA, the CDR3 is TGTGCCAGCAGCCAACCCTCCCTAGCGGCCGCCTACAATGAGCAGTTCTTC.

The V and J genes are TRBV2 and TRBJ2-7; 11 bases line up with TRBD2. The CDR3 loop spans 15 amino acids. Germline loops: CDR1 SNHLY, CDR2 FYNNEI. The V gene end was trimmed by 7 bases and the J gene end by 3 bases; junction bases not matched to a gene: 8. The CDR3 nucleotides read TGTGCCAGCAACTACCCCGGGACTAGCGGCTACGAGCAGTACTTC. Protein sequence: CASNYPGTSGYEQYF. Complete variable domain (other parts from reference TRBV2 and TRBJ2-7): EPEVTQTPSHQVTQMGQEVILRCVPISNHLYFYWYRQILGQKVEFLVSFYNNEISEKSEIFDDQFSVERPDGSNFTLKIRSTKLEDSAMYFCASNYPGTSGYEQYFGPGTRLTVT.

This clonotype was detected a few times. The genes are TRBV7-2 and TRBJ2-3; 9 bases line up with TRBD2. From germline, CDR1 is SGHTA and CDR2 FQGNSA. The junction had 2 bases not matched to a gene; V was cut back by 2 bases and J by 2 bases. This CDR3 contains 15 residues. As DNA, the CDR3 is TGTGCCAGCAGCTTAACTAGCGGGTACACAGATACGCAGTATTTT. It yields the protein CASSLTSGYTDTQYF.

This clonotype was detected many times. The CDR3 coding sequence is TGCGCCAGCAGCCGGACTAGCGATGCCTACGAGCAGTACTTC. Amino acid sequence: CASSRTSDAYEQYF. This chain connects TRBV5-1 to TRBJ2-7, with TRBD2 matching over 9 bases. Trimming cost V 4 bases and J 2 bases; bases outside gene matches: 4. This CDR3 has 14 amino acids. Germline V CDR1 and CDR2: SGHRS, YFSETQ.

This clonotype was seen a handful of times. The chain employs TRBV3-1 and TRBJ1-1; D call uncertain. Trimming cost V 1 base and J 2 bases, with 8 bases left between them. CDR1 is LGHDT and CDR2 is YNNKEL in the germline V gene (reference sequence). The CDR3 runs to 14 residues. The CDR3 DNA sequence: TGTGCCAGCAGCCAAGCAGGTCTTAACACTGAAGCTTTCTTT. Protein: CASSQAGLNTEAFF.

This clonotype was observed a handful of times. The chain employs TRBV5-1 and TRBJ2-1; tentative D call: TRBD1 (6 bases). Between the trimmed V and J ends, which lost 1 base and 4 bases, there was a span of 12 bases. The CDR3 covers 15 residues. Germline CDR1 SGHRS, CDR2 YFSETQ. CDR3 DNA sequence: TGCGCCAGCAGCTTGCGGCAGGGGTTGTACAATGAGCAGTTCTTC. Translating gives CASSLRQGLYNEQFF.